This record looks at one TCR beta chain sequence and its context. Antigen: not known. A read error may account for a junction end that differs from germline. CDR3 length: 13 residues. CDR1 is SQVTM, CDR2 ANQGSEA, per germline. This sample is part of a study of tumor-infiltrating lymphocytes in primary liver carcinoma. Study overall: Each of the growths was stage T1-T3 N0M0, extending roughly 4.2 to 11 cm across.

The source of the blood RNA was unsorted whole blood, and germline DNA was extracted as well. Researchers reported drawing around 3.8 milliliters of peripheral blood before surgery. General study findings and limits: Researchers found tumor-adjacent and tumor-blood pairs overlapped less than tumor region pairs.

The investigators made TCR beta cDNA from about 0.45 ug total RNA, using a constant-region primer. Each TCR beta library was derived from three nested multiplex PCR rounds that employed slightly modified ARM-PCR. The study ran its first two PCR rounds for approximately 11 cycles each, using TRBV1-TRBV30 forward primers and a C-beta reverse primer. One entry per CDR3 protein results from TCRdb running MiXCR on the multiplex PCR reads. The data show about 310,000 distinct CDR3 sequences, around three fifths seen once. This chain joins TRBV29-1 and TRBJ1-5, with a tentative D call TRBD1 (6 bases). This clonotype was sampled from a woman in her twenties or thirties with primary liver carcinoma and hepatitis B virus infection. The specimen sequenced was peripheral blood. The CDR3 loop reads CSVVGTHNQPLHF. The CDR3 coding sequence is TGCAGCGTCGTCGGGACACATAATCAGCCCCTGCATTTT.